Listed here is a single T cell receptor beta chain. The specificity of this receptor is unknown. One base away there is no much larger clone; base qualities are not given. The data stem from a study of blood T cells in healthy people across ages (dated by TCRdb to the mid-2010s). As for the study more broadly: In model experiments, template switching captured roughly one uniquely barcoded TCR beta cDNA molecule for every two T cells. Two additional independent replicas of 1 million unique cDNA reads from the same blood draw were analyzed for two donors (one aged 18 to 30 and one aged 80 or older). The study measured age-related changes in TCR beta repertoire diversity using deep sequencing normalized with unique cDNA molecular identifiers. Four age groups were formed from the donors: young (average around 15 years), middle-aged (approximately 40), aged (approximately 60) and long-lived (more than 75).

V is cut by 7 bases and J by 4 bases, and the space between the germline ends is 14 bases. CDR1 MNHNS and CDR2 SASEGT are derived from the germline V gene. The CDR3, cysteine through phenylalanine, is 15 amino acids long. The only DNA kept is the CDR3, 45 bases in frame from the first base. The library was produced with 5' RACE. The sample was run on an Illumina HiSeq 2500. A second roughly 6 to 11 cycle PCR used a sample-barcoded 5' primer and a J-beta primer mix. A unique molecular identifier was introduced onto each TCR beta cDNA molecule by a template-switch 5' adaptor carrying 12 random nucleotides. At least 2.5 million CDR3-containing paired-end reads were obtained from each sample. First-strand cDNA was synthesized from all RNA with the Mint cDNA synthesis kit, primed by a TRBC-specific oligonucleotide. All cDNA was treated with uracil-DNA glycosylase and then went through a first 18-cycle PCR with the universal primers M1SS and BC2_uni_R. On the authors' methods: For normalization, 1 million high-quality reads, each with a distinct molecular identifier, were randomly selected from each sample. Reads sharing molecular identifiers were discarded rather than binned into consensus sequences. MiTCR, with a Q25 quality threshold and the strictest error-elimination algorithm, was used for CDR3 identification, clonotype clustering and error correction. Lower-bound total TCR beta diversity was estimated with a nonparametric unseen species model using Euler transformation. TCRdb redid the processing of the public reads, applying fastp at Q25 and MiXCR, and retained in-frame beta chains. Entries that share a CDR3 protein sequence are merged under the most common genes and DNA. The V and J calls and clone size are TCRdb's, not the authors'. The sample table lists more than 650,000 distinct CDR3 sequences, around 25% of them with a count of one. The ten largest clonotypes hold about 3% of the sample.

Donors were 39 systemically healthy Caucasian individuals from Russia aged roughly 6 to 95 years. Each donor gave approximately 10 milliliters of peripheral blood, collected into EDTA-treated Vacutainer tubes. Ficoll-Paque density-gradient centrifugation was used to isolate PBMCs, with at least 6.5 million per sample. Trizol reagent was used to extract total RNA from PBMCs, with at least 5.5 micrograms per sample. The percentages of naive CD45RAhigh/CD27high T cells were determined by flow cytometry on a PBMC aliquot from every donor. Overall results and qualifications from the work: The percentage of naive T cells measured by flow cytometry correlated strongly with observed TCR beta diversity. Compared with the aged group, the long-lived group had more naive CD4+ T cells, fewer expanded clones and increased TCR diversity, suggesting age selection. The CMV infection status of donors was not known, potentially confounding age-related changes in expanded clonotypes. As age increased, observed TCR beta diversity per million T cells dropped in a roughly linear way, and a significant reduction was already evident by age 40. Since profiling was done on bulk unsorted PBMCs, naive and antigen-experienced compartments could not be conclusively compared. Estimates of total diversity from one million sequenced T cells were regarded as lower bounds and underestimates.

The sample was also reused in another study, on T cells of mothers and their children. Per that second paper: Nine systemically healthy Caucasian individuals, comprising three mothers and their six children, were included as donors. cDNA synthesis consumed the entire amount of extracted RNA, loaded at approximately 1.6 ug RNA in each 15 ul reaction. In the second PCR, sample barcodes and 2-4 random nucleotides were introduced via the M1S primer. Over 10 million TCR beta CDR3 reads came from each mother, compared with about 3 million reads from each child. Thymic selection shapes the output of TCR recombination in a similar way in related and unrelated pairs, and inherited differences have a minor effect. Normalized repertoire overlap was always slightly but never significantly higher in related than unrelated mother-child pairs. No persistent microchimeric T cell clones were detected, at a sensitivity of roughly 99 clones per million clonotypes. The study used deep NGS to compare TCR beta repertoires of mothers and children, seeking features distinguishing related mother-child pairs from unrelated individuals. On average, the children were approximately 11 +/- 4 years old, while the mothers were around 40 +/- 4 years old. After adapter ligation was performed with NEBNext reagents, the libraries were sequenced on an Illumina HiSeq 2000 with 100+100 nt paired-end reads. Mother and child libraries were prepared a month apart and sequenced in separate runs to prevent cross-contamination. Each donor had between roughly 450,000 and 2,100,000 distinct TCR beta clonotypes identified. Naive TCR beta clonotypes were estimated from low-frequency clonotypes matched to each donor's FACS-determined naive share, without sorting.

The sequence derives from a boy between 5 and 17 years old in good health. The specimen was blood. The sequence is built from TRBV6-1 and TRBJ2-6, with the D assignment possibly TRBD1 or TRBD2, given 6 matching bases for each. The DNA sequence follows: TGTGCCAGCACCGAGGGGGGCAGCGGGGCCAACGTCCTGACTTTC. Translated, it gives CASTEGGSGANVLTF.